These 3 T cell receptor beta chains came from one sample sequenced in a study of shared clonotypes between healthy human individuals. Sequencing was performed with immunoSEQ multiplex PCR; in TCRdb, only in-frame clones are kept and a portion is missing. The sample has roughly 500,000 clones, 90% to 96% seen once. Sequencing used naive CD4+ T cells sorted from blood. Sample subset: CD45RA+ positively selected. The origin of the receptors is a woman in her 30s in good health.

The chain uses TRBV2 and TRBJ1-5, with D unclear. The germline V gene has CDR1 SNHLY and CDR2 FYNNEI. CDR3 length: 13 residues. Trimming removed 8 bases at V and 5 bases at J, with 13 bases between. The CDR3 DNA reads as TGTGCCAGCCTCGCCGGGATTCATCAGCCCCAGCATTTT. This codes for CASLAGIHQPQHF.

The CDR3: CASSARGLYQPQHF. CDR3 DNA sequence: TGTGCCAGCAGTGCCCGGGGGTTATATCAGCCCCAGCATTTT. This chain joins TRBV28 and TRBJ1-5, with D maybe TRBD1 (5 bases). The germline V gene encodes CDR1 MDHEN and CDR2 SYDVKM. The CDR3 has 14 amino acids. The ends were cut back, 5 bases at V and 5 bases at J, with 13 bases in the middle.

The J gene is TRBJ1-1, the V gene TRBV28; no clear D gene. There are 12 residues in the CDR3. Between the trimmed V and J ends, which lost 5 bases and 8 bases, there was a span of 12 bases. Germline V CDR1 and CDR2: MDHEN, SYDVKM. In nucleotides, the CDR3 is TGTGCCAGCAGTCCGGAACCTTGGGAAGCTTTCTTT. It specifies CASSPEPWEAFF.